The clone carrying this TCR beta chain was seen a few times. Its target is unknown. One entry per CDR3 protein results from TCRdb running MiXCR on the 5' RACE reads. The profile shows some 300,000 distinct CDR3 sequences, 20% to 25% of them singletons. This sample is drawn from a study of T-cell memory formation after mild COVID-19. Overall study results and limits: Among contracting clones, CD4+ were mainly CM/EM and CD8+ enriched in EMRA. Second-wave clones reaching peak frequency on day 37 lacked confirmed SARS-CoV-2 specificity.

The CDR3 runs 18 residues. V dropped 2 bases and J dropped 5; count of bases not matched to a gene: 14. CDR1 LGHDT and CDR2 YNNKEL come from the germline V gene (reference sequence). V gene TRBV3-1 combines with J gene TRBJ2-5; 10 bases match TRBD1. The source of this sequence is a young man who had mild COVID-19 (a few samples of this study predate the infection). Cell type and time point are not known. Source material: PBMCs or a T cell subset sorted from them (not recorded which). Here the CDR3 reads CASSQRKRQGASSETQYF. CDR3 DNA sequence: TGTGCCAGCAGCCAAAGAAAGAGACAGGGGGCGTCCTCGGAGACCCAGTACTTC.